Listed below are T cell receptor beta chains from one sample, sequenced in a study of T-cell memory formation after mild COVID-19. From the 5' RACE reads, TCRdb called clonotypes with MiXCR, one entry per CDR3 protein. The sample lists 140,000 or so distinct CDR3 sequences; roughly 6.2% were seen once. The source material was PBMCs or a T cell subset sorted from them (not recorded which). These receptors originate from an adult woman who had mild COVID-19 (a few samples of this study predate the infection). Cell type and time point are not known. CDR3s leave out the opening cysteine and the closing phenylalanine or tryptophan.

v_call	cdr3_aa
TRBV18	ASSPRTGEETQY
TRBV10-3	AIRDSSGNTIY
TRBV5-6	ASSLLSRGLAGELF
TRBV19	ASNSGTGGSSGNTIY
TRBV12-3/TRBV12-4	ASTLRDSNQPQH
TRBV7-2	ASSLATYSRAFQETQY
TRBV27	ASSLSYRKIEKLF
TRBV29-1	SVYTGELF
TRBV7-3	ASCEASLNTEAF
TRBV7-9	ASSRIRPDTQY
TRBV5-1	ASSSTSGHNEQF
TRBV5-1	ASSLRQAANTGELF
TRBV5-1	ASSLGGGTSAQY
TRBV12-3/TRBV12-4	ASSKEDNEQF
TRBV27	ASSVTGELGYEQY
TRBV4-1	ASSQVQSGAGANVLT
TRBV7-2	ASSLLGVSYNEQF
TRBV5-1	ASSLFSGQETQY
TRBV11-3	ASSSGQGGKNIQY
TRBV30	AWSSGRLDQPQH
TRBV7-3	ASSLSLDQPQH
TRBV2	ASSEAERSTQH
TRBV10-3	AIGGTDSYEQY
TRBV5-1	ASSIATSGIESGQF
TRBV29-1	SVSGGGSSYEQY
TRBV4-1	ASSQESPGRFFGNTIY
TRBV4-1	ASSRARQSPYGYT
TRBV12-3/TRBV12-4	ASSRTGYEQY
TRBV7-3	ASSVGPNEKLF
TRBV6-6	ASSYSNPRLNTEAF
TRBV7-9	ASSARLAGGADTQY